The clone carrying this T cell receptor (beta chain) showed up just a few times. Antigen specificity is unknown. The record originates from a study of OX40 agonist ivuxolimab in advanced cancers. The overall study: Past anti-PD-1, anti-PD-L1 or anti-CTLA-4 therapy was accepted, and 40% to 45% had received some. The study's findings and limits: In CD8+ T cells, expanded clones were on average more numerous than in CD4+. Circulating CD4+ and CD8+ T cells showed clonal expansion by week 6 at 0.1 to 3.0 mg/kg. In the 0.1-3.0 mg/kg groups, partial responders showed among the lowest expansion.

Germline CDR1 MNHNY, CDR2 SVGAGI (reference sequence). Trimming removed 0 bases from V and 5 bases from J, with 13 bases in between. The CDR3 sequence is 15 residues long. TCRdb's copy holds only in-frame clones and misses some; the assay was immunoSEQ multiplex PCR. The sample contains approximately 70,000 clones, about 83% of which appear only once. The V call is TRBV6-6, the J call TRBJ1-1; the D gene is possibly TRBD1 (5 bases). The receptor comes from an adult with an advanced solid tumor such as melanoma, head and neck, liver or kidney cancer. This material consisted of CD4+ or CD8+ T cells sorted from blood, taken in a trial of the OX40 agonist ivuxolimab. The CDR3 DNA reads TGTGCCAGCAGTTACTCCCTTAGAGAGGGGACTGAAGCTTTCTTT. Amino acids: CASSYSLREGTEAFF.